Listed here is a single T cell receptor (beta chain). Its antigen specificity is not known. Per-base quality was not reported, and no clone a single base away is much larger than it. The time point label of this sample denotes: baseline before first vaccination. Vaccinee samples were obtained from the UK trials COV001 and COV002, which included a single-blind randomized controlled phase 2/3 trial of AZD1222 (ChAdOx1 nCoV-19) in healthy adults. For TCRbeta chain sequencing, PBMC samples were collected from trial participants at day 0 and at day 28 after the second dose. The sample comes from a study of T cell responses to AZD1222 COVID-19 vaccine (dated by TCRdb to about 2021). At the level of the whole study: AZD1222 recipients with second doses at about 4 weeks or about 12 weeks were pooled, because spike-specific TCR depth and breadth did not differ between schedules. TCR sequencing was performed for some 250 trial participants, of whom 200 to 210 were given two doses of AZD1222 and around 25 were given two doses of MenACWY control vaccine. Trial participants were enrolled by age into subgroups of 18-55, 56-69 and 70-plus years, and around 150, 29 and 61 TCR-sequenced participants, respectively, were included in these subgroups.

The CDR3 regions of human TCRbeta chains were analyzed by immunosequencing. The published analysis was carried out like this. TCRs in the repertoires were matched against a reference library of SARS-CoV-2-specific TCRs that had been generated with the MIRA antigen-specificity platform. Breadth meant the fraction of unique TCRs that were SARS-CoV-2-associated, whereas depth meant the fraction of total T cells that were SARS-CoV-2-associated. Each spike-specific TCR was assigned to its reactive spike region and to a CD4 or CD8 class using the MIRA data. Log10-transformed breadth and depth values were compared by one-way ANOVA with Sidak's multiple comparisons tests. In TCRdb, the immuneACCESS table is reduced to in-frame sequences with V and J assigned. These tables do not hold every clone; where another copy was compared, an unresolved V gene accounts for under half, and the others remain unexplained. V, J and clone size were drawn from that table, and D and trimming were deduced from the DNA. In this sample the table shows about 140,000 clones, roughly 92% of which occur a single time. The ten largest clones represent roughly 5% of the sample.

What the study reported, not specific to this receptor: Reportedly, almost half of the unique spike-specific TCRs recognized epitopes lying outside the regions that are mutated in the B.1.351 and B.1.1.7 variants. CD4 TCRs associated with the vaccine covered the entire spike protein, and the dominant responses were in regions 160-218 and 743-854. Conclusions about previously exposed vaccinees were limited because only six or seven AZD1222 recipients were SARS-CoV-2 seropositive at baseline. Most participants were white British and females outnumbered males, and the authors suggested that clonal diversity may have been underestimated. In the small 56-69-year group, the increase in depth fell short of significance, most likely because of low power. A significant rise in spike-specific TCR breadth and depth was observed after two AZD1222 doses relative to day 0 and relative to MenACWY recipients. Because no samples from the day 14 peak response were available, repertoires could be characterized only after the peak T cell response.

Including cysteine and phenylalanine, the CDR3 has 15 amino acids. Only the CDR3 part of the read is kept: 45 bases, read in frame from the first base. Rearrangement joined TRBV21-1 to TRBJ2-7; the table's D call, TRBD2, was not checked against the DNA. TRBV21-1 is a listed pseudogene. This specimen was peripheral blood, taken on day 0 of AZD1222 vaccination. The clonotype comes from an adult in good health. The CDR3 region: CASSKLAGGTYEQYF. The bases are TGTGCCAGCAGCAAACTGGCGGGAGGAACCTACGAGCAGTACTTC.